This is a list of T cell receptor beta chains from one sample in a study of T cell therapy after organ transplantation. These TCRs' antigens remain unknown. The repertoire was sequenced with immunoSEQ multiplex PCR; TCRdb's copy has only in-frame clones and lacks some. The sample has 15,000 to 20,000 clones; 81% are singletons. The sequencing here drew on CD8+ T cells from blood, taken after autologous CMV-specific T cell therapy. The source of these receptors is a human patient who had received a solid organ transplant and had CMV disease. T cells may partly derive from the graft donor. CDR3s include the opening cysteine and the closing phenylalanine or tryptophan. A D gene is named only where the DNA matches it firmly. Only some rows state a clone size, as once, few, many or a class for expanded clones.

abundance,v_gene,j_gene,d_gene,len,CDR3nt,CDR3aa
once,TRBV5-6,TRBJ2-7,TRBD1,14,TGTGCCAGCGACCTTTCCGACAGGGTGGGCGAGCAGTACTTC,CASDLSDRVGEQYF
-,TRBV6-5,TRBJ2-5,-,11,TGTGCCAGCATTTACTTGGAGACCCAGTACTTC,CASIYLETQYF
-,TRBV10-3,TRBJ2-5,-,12,TGTGCCATCAGTGAGCCCCCCTGGGAGCAGTACTTC,CAISEPPWEQYF
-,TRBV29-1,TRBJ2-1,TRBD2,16,TGCAGCGTTGAAAGGACTAGCGGGAGCTCCTACAATGAGCAGTTCTTC,CSVERTSGSSYNEQFF
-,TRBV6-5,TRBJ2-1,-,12,TGTGCCAGCAGCAGTGGAGACAATGAGCAGTTCTTC,CASSSGDNEQFF
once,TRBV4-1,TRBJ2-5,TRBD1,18,TGCGCCAGCAGCCAAGAGTCTGAGGGCAGGGGGCGTCAAGAGACCCAGTACTTC,CASSQESEGRGRQETQYF
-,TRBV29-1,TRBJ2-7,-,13,TGCAGCGTTGAAGCCCCTCCAACCTACGAGCAGTACTTC,CSVEAPPTYEQYF
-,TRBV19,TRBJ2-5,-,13,TGTGCCAGTAGTCGGCTAGTTTGGGAGACCCAGTACTTC,CASSRLVWETQYF
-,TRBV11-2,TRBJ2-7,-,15,TGTGCCAGCAGCTTACTTGAACAGGGCGACTACGAGCAGTACTTC,CASSLLEQGDYEQYF
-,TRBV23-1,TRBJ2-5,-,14,TGCGCCAGCAGTCAATCTTGGGGCAGAGAGACCCAGTACTTC,CASSQSWGRETQYF
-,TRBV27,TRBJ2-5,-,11,TGTGCCAGCAGTTCGGGCGAGACCCAGTACTTC,CASSSGETQYF
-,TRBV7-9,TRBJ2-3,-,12,TGTGCCAGCAGCTTAAAAGTTGATACGCAGTATTTT,CASSLKVDTQYF
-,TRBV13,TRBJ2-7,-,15,TGTGCCAGCAGCTTAGGCAGTCTGGGCTCCTACGAGCAGTACTTC,CASSLGSLGSYEQYF
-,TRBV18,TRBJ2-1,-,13,TGTGCCAGCTCACCCGTAGTGTTGGATGAGCAGTTCTTC,CASSPVVLDEQFF
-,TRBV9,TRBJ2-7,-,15,TGTGCCAGCAGCTTAGGCTTCGGCTCCACCTACGAGCAGTACTTC,CASSLGFGSTYEQYF
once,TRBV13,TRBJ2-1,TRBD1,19,TGTGCCAGCAGTTCGGCGGGACAGGGGGACCCGTTGGGACACAATGAGCAGTTCTTC,CASSSAGQGDPLGHNEQFF
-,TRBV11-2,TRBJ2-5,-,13,TGTGCCAGCAGCTTAGACCCAGGCGAGACCCAGTACTTC,CASSLDPGETQYF
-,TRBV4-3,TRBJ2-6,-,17,TGCGCCAGCAGCCAAGATGGGGATTCTGATGGGGCCAACGTCCTGACTTTC,CASSQDGDSDGANVLTF
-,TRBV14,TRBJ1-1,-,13,TGTGCCAGCAGCCAAGCCTCCGGGACTGAAGCTTTCTTT,CASSQASGTEAFF
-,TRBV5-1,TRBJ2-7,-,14,TGCGCCAGCAGCTTGGGCCCGAGTAATTACGAGCAGTACTTC,CASSLGPSNYEQYF
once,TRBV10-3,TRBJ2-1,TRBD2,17,TGTGCCATCAATCCCGGGACTAGCGGGAGGGTATACAATGAGCAGTTCTTC,CAINPGTSGRVYNEQFF
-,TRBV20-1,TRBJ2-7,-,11,TGCAGTGCCCAACAGACCTACGAGCAGTACTTC,CSAQQTYEQYF
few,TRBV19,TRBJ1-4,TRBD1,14,TGTGCCAGTAGTCGACAGGGGACTAATGAAAAACTGTTTTTT,CASSRQGTNEKLFF
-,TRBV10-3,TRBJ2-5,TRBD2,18,TGTGCCATCAGTGAGTCGAGGGTAGCGGGAGCTTCTCGGGAGACCCAGTACTTC,CAISESRVAGASRETQYF
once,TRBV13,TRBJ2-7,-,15,TGTGCCAGCAGCTCCCCTGACACAGAATCCTACGAGCAGTACTTC,CASSSPDTESYEQYF
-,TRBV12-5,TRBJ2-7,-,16,TGTGCTAGTGGTTTACTACCCCGACAGTTTCCCTACGAGCAGTACTTC,CASGLLPRQFPYEQYF
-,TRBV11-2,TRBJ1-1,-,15,TGTGCCAGCAGCTCCGGGACATATATGAACACTGAAGCTTTCTTT,CASSSGTYMNTEAFF
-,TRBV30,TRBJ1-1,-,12,TGTGCCTGGAGTGTTGGGGTTCGAGAAGCTTTCTTT,CAWSVGVREAFF
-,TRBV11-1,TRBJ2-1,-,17,TGTGCCAGCAGCTTAGATCTCGGGAGTAGCTCCTACAATGAGCAGTTCTTC,CASSLDLGSSSYNEQFF
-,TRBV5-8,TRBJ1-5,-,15,TGTGCCAGCAGCTTGGACGGGACATCAAATCAGCCCCAGCATTTT,CASSLDGTSNQPQHF
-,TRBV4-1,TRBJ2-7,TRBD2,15,TGCGCCAGCAGCCAAATAGCGGGGGGCCACTACGAGCAGTACTTC,CASSQIAGGHYEQYF
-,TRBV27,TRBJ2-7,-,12,TGTGCCACCGAGGGGAGAGGTAACGAGCAGTACTTC,CATEGRGNEQYF
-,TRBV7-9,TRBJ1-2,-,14,TGTGCCAGCAGCTTAGAGACACCCTTCGAGGGCTACACCTTC,CASSLETPFEGYTF
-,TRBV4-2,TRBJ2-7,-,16,TGTGCCAGCAGCCCCAGTGCGGGGAAGGAGTCCTACGAGCAGTACTTC,CASSPSAGKESYEQYF
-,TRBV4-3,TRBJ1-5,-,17,TGCGCCAGCAGCCAAGGGGGAGGCGGGGTTGGCAATCAGCCTCAGCATTTT,CASSQGGGGVGNQPQHF
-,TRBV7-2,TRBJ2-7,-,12,TGTGCCAGCAGCCTTGGGGCTCTCGAGCAGTACTTC,CASSLGALEQYF
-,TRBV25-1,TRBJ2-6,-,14,TGTGCCAGCAGTGACTTTTCTGGGGCCAACGTCCTGACTTTC,CASSDFSGANVLTF
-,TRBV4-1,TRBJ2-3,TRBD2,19,TGCGCCAGCAGCCAAGAATGGGCTAGCGGGGCCGACTTCACAGATACGCAGTATTTT,CASSQEWASGADFTDTQYF
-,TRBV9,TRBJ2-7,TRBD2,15,TGTGCCAGCAGCGTAGCTTCGAGCGGGGACTACGAGCAGTACTTC,CASSVASSGDYEQYF
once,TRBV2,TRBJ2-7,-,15,TGTGCCAGCAAGGAATCAGGGTGGGCTTTACACGAGCAGTACTTC,CASKESGWALHEQYF
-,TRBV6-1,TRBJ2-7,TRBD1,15,TGTGCCAGCAGTGATAATTGGACAGGTTCCTACGAGCAGTACTTC,CASSDNWTGSYEQYF
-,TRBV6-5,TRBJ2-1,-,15,TGTGCCAGCAGTTACTCACCGGACGGATACAATGAGCAGTTCTTC,CASSYSPDGYNEQFF
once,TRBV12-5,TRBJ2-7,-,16,TGTGCTAGTGGTTTACTACCCCGACAGTTTCCCTACGAGCAGTACTTC,CASGLLPRQFPYEQYF
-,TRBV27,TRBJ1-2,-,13,TGTGCCAGCAGCCTTACACAGAACTATGGCTACACCTTC,CASSLTQNYGYTF
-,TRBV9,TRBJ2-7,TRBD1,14,TGTGCCAGCAGCGTAAGGGACAGCCTTAGAGAGCAGTACTTC,CASSVRDSLREQYF
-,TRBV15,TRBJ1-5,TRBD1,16,TGTGCCACCAGCAGAGATCAAACAGGGGGCAGGCAGCCCCAGCATTTT,CATSRDQTGGRQPQHF
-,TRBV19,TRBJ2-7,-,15,TGTGCCAGTAGTATAGATCCAGATTCCTCCTACGAGCAGTACTTC,CASSIDPDSSYEQYF
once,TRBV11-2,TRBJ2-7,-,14,TGTGCCAGCAGCTTAATAGCGGATTCCTACGAGCAGTACTTC,CASSLIADSYEQYF
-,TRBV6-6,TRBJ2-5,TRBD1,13,TGTGCCAGCAGTCAGACAGGGTGGGAGACCCAGTACTTC,CASSQTGWETQYF
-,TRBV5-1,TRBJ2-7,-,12,TGCGCCAGCAGCTTCCGGGGCTACGAGCAGTACTTC,CASSFRGYEQYF
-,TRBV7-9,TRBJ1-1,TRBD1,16,TGTGCCAGCAGCCCCCCAACGGACAGGGGAGATACTGAAGCTTTCTTT,CASSPPTDRGDTEAFF
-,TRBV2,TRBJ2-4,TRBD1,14,TGTGCCAGCAGTACGGGACAGGGGGTTGTCATTCAGTACTTC,CASSTGQGVVIQYF
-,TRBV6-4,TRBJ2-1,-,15,TGTGCCAGCAGTGCGGATACCCGCGGCGACAATGAGCAGTTCTTC,CASSADTRGDNEQFF
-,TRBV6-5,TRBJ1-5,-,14,TGTGCCAGCAGACTCTCAATTAGCAATCAGCCCCAGCATTTT,CASRLSISNQPQHF
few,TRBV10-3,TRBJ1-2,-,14,TGTGCCATCAGTGAAGACAAGTCTAACTATGGCTACACCTTC,CAISEDKSNYGYTF
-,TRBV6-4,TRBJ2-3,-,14,TGTGCCAGCACAAAACAGGGTAGCACAGATACGCAGTATTTT,CASTKQGSTDTQYF
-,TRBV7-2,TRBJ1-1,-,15,TGTGCCAGCAGCTTAGGGGTAGGCCCGAACACTGAAGCTTTCTTT,CASSLGVGPNTEAFF
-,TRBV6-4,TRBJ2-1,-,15,TGTGCCAGCAGTCCCCGAGGAGGCTCCTACAATGAGCAGTTCTTC,CASSPRGGSYNEQFF
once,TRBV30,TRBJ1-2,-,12,TGTGCCTGGAGTGCTGGAGACTATGGCTACACCTTC,CAWSAGDYGYTF